A selection of T cell receptor beta chains follows, all from one sample in a study of OX40 agonist ivuxolimab in advanced cancers. Sequencing used immunoSEQ multiplex PCR; TCRdb keeps in-frame clones, though not all of them. The data contain 65,000 to 95,000 clones, under 85% of them singletons. Material: CD4+ or CD8+ T cells sorted from blood, obtained in a trial of the OX40 agonist ivuxolimab. These receptors were taken from an adult with an advanced solid tumor such as melanoma, head and neck, liver or kidney cancer. Each CDR3 is given with its conserved first and last residue. A D gene is named only where the DNA matches it firmly. Clone size is stated in some rows and not others, as once, few, many or a class when expanded.

V	D	J	size	CDR3	DNA
TRBV15	TRBD2	TRBJ2-7	NA	CATSGLAGATDEQYF	TGTGCCACCTCGGGACTAGCGGGAGCCACTGACGAGCAGTACTTC
TRBV28	NA	TRBJ2-3	NA	CASNVGESTDTQYF	TGTGCCAGCAACGTGGGGGAAAGCACAGATACGCAGTATTTT
TRBV21-1	NA	TRBJ2-3	NA	CASSEAFGTRSNDTQYF	TGTGCCAGCAGTGAAGCATTCGGGACTAGGAGTAATGATACGCAGTATTTT
TRBV28	NA	TRBJ1-5	NA	CASSFRVGQPQHF	TGTGCCAGCAGTTTCAGGGTTGGACAGCCCCAGCATTTT
TRBV28	TRBD1	TRBJ2-7	NA	CASRPQGAVNEQYF	TGTGCCAGCAGACCACAGGGGGCTGTCAACGAGCAGTACTTC
TRBV11-2	NA	TRBJ1-1	few	CASSFSAGSGKTEAFF	TGTGCCAGCAGCTTCTCGGCCGGAAGCGGGAAGACTGAAGCTTTCTTT
TRBV28	TRBD2	TRBJ2-1	NA	CASSLTAGGPINEQFF	TGTGCCAGCAGTTTAACGGCGGGAGGGCCTATCAATGAGCAGTTCTTC
TRBV5-8	NA	TRBJ2-7	NA	CASTKERGRYEQYF	TGTGCCAGCACCAAAGAACGGGGGCGGTACGAGCAGTACTTC
TRBV7-9	NA	TRBJ1-2	NA	CASSLAIRAFYGYTF	TGTGCCAGCAGCTTAGCAATAAGGGCCTTCTATGGCTACACCTTC
TRBV19	TRBD1	TRBJ1-1	NA	CASSIRTGEWTEAFF	TGTGCCAGTAGTATTCGGACAGGGGAGTGGACTGAAGCTTTCTTT
TRBV10-3	TRBD1	TRBJ1-5	NA	CAISDRESQPQHF	TGTGCCATCAGCGACAGGGAGAGTCAGCCCCAGCATTTT
TRBV9	TRBD1	TRBJ1-2	NA	CASSVGTGLPNYGYTF	TGTGCCAGCAGCGTAGGGACAGGGCTTCCGAACTATGGCTACACCTTC
TRBV6-5	TRBD2	TRBJ2-1	NA	CASSKGLAGYNEQFF	TGTGCCAGCAGCAAAGGACTAGCGGGATACAATGAGCAGTTCTTC
TRBV7-2	TRBD2	TRBJ2-3	NA	CASSLVASGGHTDTQYF	TGTGCCAGCAGCTTAGTGGCTAGCGGGGGACACACAGATACGCAGTATTTT
TRBV7-2	TRBD1	TRBJ1-2	NA	CASSPPGTGDGYTF	TGTGCCAGCAGCCCCCCCGGGACAGGGGATGGCTACACCTTC
TRBV27	TRBD2	TRBJ2-7	NA	CASSLTPRGLRYEQYF	TGTGCCAGCAGTCTCACTCCTCGGGGACTACGTTACGAGCAGTACTTC
TRBV7-9	NA	TRBJ1-1	NA	CASSSTGPPGEAFF	TGTGCCAGCAGCTCCACCGGGCCTCCCGGTGAAGCTTTCTTT
TRBV7-8	NA	TRBJ1-1	few	CASSPNPSRENTEAFF	TGTGCCAGCAGCCCTAACCCCTCGAGGGAGAACACTGAAGCTTTCTTT
TRBV12-5	NA	TRBJ1-2	NA	CASAMTGTYGYTF	TGTGCTAGCGCGATGACTGGGACCTATGGCTACACCTTC
TRBV19	NA	TRBJ1-2	NA	CASRIGHREAIYGYTF	TGTGCCAGTAGGATAGGCCACAGGGAGGCAATCTATGGCTACACCTTC
TRBV7-2	TRBD1	TRBJ2-7	NA	CASSQGQGSYEQYF	TGTGCCAGCAGCCAGGGACAGGGGTCCTACGAGCAGTACTTC
TRBV5-8	NA	TRBJ2-5	NA	CASSLPGGGETQYF	TGTGCCAGCAGCTTGCCAGGGGGAGGAGAGACCCAGTACTTC
TRBV20-1	NA	TRBJ2-7	NA	CSELRENEQYF	TGCAGTGAGCTCAGGGAAAACGAGCAGTACTTC
TRBV27	NA	TRBJ2-7	NA	CASRPQVDYYEQYF	TGTGCCAGCAGACCACAGGTTGACTACTACGAGCAGTACTTC
TRBV2	NA	TRBJ2-7	NA	CASSGAGRGSYEQYF	TGTGCCAGCAGTGGGGCCGGGAGAGGGTCCTACGAGCAGTACTTC
TRBV7-2	NA	TRBJ2-1	NA	CASSLVGNWFNEQFF	TGTGCCAGCAGCTTAGTGGGTAATTGGTTCAATGAGCAGTTCTTC
TRBV4-3	NA	TRBJ1-1	NA	CASSQQTTGTEAFF	TGCGCCAGCAGCCAACAGACAACGGGCACTGAAGCTTTCTTT
TRBV19	NA	TRBJ1-2	few	CASKGGGLYGYTF	TGTGCCAGTAAAGGAGGCGGTCTCTATGGCTACACCTTC
TRBV4-1	TRBD1	TRBJ2-5	NA	CASSQGDRRSQETQYF	TGCGCCAGCAGCCAAGGGGACAGGAGATCCCAAGAGACCCAGTACTTC
TRBV9	TRBD1	TRBJ2-4	NA	CASSVGWAGGALLDIQYF	TGTGCCAGCAGCGTAGGGTGGGCAGGGGGCGCACTCCTAGACATTCAGTACTTC
TRBV9	NA	TRBJ1-3	few	CASSIGQSGNTIYF	TGTGCCAGCAGCATAGGACAGTCTGGAAACACCATATATTTT
TRBV10-3	NA	TRBJ2-1	NA	CAISGVGAGYNEQFF	TGTGCCATCAGTGGTGTCGGGGCCGGGTACAATGAGCAGTTCTTC
TRBV7-2	NA	TRBJ2-7	many	CASSPMGYEQYF	TGTGCCAGCAGCCCCATGGGGTACGAGCAGTACTTC
TRBV19	TRBD1	TRBJ2-3	NA	CASSIKGQGLSTDTQYF	TGTGCCAGTAGTATTAAGGGACAGGGTTTGTCCACAGATACGCAGTATTTT
TRBV10-3	TRBD1	TRBJ1-1	few	CAIKNRGLGTEAFF	TGTGCCATCAAGAACAGGGGGCTTGGGACTGAAGCTTTCTTT
TRBV6-6	TRBD1	TRBJ2-3	NA	CASSRQGAGDTQYF	TGTGCCAGCAGTCGACAGGGGGCCGGGGATACGCAGTATTTT
TRBV6-6	NA	TRBJ1-2	NA	CASSYGMGGSYYGYTF	TGTGCCAGCAGTTATGGGATGGGGGGATCCTACTATGGCTACACCTTC
TRBV7-8	NA	TRBJ1-5	NA	CASSPNRDQPQHF	TGTGCCAGCAGCCCAAACAGGGATCAGCCCCAGCATTTT
TRBV11-3	NA	TRBJ2-2	NA	CASSLSGTGGQTGELFF	TGTGCCAGCAGCTTGAGTGGGACGGGGGGACAGACCGGGGAGCTGTTTTTT
TRBV6-5	NA	TRBJ2-7	NA	CASSYGAGSEQYF	TGTGCCAGCAGTTACGGGGCAGGGAGTGAGCAGTACTTC
TRBV29-1	NA	TRBJ2-2	few	CSVVILSGELFF	TGCAGCGTTGTAATTTTGTCCGGGGAGCTGTTTTTT
TRBV30	NA	TRBJ1-1	once	CAWSGGPEAFF	TGTGCCTGGAGTGGAGGGCCTGAAGCTTTCTTT
TRBV11-2	NA	TRBJ2-3	once	CASSLDPNRAYTDTQYF	TGTGCCAGCAGCTTAGATCCGAACAGGGCTTACACAGATACGCAGTATTTT
TRBV7-3	TRBD2	TRBJ2-2	NA	CASSLKAGGIANTGELFF	TGTGCCAGCAGCTTAAAAGCGGGAGGAATCGCGAACACCGGGGAGCTGTTTTTT
TRBV7-9	NA	TRBJ1-6	NA	CASSLRGLGSPLHF	TGTGCCAGCAGCTTGAGGGGGTTAGGTTCACCCCTCCACTTT
TRBV4-3	TRBD2	TRBJ2-1	once	CASSPAGGGPGNNEQFF	TGCGCCAGCAGCCCGGCGGGAGGGGGTCCGGGGAACAATGAGCAGTTCTTC
TRBV6-5	NA	TRBJ2-4	NA	CASSYTVAKNIQYF	TGTGCCAGCAGTTACACAGTAGCCAAAAACATTCAGTACTTC
TRBV28	NA	TRBJ2-7	NA	CASSSLVRLYEQYF	TGTGCCAGCAGTTCCCTAGTTCGGCTGTACGAGCAGTACTTC
TRBV6-1	NA	TRBJ1-4	NA	CASSGVGGGFEKLFF	TGTGCCAGCAGTGGGGTTGGAGGAGGGTTTGAAAAACTGTTTTTT
TRBV6-5	TRBD2	TRBJ2-7	NA	CASSYLPGGGSYEQYF	TGTGCCAGCAGTTACCTCCCGGGGGGGGGATCCTACGAGCAGTACTTC
TRBV7-2	NA	TRBJ1-5	NA	CASSLRDRNQPQHF	TGTGCCAGCAGCTTAAGGGACCGTAATCAGCCCCAGCATTTT
TRBV18	NA	TRBJ1-3	NA	CASSPNSAGGALSGNTIYF	TGTGCCAGCTCTCCTAATTCGGCAGGTGGGGCCCTCTCTGGAAACACCATATATTTT
TRBV28	TRBD1	TRBJ2-1	once	CASSPTGVYNEQFF	TGTGCCAGCAGTCCAACAGGGGTCTACAATGAGCAGTTCTTC
TRBV29-1	NA	TRBJ1-2	NA	CSVGSGTDYGYTF	TGCAGCGTTGGCTCCGGGACGGATTATGGCTACACCTTC